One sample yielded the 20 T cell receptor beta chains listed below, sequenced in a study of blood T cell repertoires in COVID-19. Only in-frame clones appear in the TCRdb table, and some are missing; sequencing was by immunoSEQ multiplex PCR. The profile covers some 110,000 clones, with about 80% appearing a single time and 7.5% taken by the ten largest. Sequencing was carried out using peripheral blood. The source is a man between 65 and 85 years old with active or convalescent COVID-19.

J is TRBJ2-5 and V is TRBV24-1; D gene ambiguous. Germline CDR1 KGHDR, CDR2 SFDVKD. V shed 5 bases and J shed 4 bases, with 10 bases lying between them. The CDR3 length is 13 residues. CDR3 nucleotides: TGTGCCACCAGTGGTGTAGCTGCAGAGACCCAGTACTTC. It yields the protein CATSGVAAETQYF.

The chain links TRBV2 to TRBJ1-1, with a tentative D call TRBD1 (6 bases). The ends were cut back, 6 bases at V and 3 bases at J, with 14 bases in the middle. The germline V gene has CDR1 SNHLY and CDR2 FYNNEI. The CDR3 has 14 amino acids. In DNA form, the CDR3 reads TGTGCCAGCAGACGCCAGGGGAAGGACACTGAAGCTTTCTTT. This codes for CASRRQGKDTEAFF. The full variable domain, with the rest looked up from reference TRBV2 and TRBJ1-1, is EPEVTQTPSHQVTQMGQEVILRCVPISNHLYFYWYRQILGQKVEFLVSFYNNEISEKSEIFDDQFSVERPDGSNFTLKIRSTKLEDSAMYFCASRRQGKDTEAFFGQGTRLTVV.

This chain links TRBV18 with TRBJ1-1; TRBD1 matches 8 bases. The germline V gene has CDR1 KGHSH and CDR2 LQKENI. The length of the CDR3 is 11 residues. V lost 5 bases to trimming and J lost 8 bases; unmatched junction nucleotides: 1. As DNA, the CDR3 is TGTGCCAGCTCAGGGGACAGGGAAGCTTTCTTT. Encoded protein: CASSGDREAFF.

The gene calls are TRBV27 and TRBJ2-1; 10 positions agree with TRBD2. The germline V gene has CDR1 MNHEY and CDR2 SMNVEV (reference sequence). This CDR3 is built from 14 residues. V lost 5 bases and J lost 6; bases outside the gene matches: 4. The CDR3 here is CASSPRTSGNEQFF. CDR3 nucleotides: TGTGCCAGCAGTCCCCGGACTAGCGGCAATGAGCAGTTCTTC.

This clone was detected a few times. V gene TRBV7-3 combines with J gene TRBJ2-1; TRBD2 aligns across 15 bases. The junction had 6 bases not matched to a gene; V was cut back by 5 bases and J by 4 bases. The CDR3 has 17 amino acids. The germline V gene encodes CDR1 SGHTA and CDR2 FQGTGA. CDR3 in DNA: TGTGCCAGCAGCGTAGGGACTAGCGGGGGGTTTTACAATGAGCAGTTCTTC. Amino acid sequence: CASSVGTSGGFYNEQFF.

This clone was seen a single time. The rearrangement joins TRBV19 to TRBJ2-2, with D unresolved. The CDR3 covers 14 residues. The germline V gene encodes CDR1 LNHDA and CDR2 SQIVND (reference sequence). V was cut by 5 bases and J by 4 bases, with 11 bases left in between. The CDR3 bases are TGTGCCAGTAGTGCTCGCCGGAGCACCGGGGAGCTGTTTTTT. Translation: CASSARRSTGELFF.

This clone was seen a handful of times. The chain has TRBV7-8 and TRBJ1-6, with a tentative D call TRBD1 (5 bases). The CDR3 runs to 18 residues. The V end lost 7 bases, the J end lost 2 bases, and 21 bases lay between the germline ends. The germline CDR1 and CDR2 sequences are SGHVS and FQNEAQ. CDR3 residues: CASTQSGAGVTYNSPLHF. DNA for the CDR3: TGTGCCAGCACCCAAAGCGGGGCGGGGGTGACCTATAATTCACCCCTCCACTTT.

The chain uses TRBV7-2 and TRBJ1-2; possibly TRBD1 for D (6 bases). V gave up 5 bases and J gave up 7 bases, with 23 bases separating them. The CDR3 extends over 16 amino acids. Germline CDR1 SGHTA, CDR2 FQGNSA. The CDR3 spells CASSPSLGARGSGYTF. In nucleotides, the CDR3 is TGTGCCAGCAGCCCTAGCTTGGGGGCGAGAGGTTCTGGCTACACCTTC.

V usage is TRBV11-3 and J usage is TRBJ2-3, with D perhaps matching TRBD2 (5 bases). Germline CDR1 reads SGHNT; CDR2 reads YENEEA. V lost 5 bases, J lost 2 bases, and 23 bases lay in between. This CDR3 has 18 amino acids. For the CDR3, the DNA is TGTGCCAGCAGCGCAGCCCTCCGCAGCGGTTCCGACACAGATACGCAGTATTTT. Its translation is CASSAALRSGSDTDTQYF.

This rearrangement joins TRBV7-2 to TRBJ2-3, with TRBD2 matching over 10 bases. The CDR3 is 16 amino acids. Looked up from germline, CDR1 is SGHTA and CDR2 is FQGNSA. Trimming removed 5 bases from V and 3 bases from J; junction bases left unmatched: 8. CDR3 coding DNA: TGTGCCAGCAGCCTGGGGGCTAGCGGGGGTACAGATACGCAGTATTTT. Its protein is CASSLGASGGTDTQYF.

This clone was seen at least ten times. The CDR3 here is CASSQERSSVKEQYF. The CDR3 nucleotides are TGTGCCAGCAGCCAAGAGAGGTCGTCCGTTAAAGAGCAGTACTTC. The rearrangement joins TRBV4-2 to TRBJ2-7; D gene uncertain. V was pared by 0 bases and J by 7 bases, with 16 bases between. Germline values: CDR1 LGHNA, CDR2 YNFKEQ. This CDR3 has 15 amino acids.

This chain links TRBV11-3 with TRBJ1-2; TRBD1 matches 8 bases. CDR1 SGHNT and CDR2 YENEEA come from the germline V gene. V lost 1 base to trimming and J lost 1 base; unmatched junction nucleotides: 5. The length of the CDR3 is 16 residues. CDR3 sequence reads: CASSLVSTGVNYGYTF. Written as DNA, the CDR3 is TGTGCCAGCAGCTTAGTCTCGACAGGGGTTAACTATGGCTACACCTTC.

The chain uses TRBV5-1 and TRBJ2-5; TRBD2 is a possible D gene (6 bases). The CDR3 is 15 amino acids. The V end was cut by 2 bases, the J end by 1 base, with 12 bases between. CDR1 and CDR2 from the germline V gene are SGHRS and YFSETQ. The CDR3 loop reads CASSLTGASQETQYF. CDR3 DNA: TGCGCCAGCAGCTTAACGGGAGCTTCCCAAGAGACCCAGTACTTC.

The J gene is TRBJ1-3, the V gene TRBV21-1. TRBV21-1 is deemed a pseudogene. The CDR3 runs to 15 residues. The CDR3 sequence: CASSQGRGSGNTIYF. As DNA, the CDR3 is TGTGCCAGCTCTCAAGGCCGGGGTTCTGGAAACACCATATATTTT.

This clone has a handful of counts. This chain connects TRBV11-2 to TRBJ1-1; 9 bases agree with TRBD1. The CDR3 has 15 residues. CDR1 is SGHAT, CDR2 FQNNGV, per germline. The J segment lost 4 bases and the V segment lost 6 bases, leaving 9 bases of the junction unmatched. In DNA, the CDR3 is TGTGCCAGCAGGAATACAGGGGGCGGGATCACTGAAGCTTTCTTT. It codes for CASRNTGGGITEAFF. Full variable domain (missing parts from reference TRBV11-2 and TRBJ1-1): EAGVAQSPRYKIIEKRQSVAFWCNPISGHATLYWYQQILGQGPKLLIQFQNNGVVDDSQLPKDRFSAERLKGVDSTLKIQPAKLEDSAVYLCASRNTGGGITEAFFGQGTRLTVV.

CDR3 sequence reads: CASSIGGRVNEQYF. In DNA form, the CDR3 reads TGTGCCAGTAGTATAGGTGGCAGGGTTAACGAGCAGTACTTC. The chain joins TRBV19 to TRBJ2-7; D possibly corresponds to TRBD1 (5 bases). CDR1 and CDR2 (germline): LNHDA, SQIVND (reference sequence). V lost 1 base, J lost 5 bases, and 12 bases lay in between. The CDR3 covers 14 residues.

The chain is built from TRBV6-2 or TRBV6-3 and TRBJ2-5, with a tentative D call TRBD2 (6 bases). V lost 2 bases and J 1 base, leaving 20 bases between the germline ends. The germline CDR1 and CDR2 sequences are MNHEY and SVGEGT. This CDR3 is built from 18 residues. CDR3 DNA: TGTGCCAGCAGTTACCCCCTCGACAGTCGGGGGATCCAAGAGACCCAGTACTTC. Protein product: CASSYPLDSRGIQETQYF.

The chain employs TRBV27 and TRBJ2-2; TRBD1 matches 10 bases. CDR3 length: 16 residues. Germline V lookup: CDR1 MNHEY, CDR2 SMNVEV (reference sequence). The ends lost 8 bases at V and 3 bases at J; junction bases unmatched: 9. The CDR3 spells CASGSMDRGDTGELFF. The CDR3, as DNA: TGTGCCAGCGGAAGTATGGACAGGGGGGACACCGGGGAGCTGTTTTTT.

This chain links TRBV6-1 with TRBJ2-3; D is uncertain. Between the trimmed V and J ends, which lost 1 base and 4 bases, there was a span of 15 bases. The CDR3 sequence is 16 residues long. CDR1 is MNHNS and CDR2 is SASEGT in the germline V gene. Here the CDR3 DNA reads TGTGCCAGCAGTGAAGGGGCCAGCCCCCTGGCAGATACGCAGTATTTT. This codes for CASSEGASPLADTQYF.

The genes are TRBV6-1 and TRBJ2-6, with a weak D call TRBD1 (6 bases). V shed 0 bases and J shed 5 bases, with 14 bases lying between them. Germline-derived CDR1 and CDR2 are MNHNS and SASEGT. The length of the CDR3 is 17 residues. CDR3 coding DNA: TGTGCCAGCAGTGAAGCACCTCCGGGACACTGGGCCAACGTCCTGACTTTC. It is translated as CASSEAPPGHWANVLTF.